A selection of T cell receptor beta chains follows, all from one sample in a study of cytomegalovirus exposure and HLA in healthy donors. Assay: immunoSEQ multiplex PCR; the TCRdb copy retains only in-frame clones and omits some. Here the sample spans around 170,000 clones, 65% to 85% being singletons. Sequencing input: PBMCs. These receptors were collected from a woman between 45 and 60 years old in good health and CMV-seropositive. The CDR3 runs from the conserved cysteine through the conserved F or W. The order of the fields is D gene, clone size, V gene, J gene, CDR3 DNA, CDR3 protein. A D gene is named only where the DNA matches it firmly. Size tells how often a clone was seen (once, few, many) or the class of an expanded clone, and some rows leave it out.

.	.	TRBV7-3	TRBJ2-7	TGTGCCAGCAGAAAGCGGGCAGACTCCTACGAGCAGTACTTC	CASRKRADSYEQYF
.	.	TRBV29-1	TRBJ2-7	TGCAGCGCCGAGGGGGGGGCGCAGGTCGAGCAGTACTTC	CSAEGGAQVEQYF
TRBD1	.	TRBV6-1	TRBJ2-4	TGTGCCAGCAGTGAAGGTTTAGGACAGGGGTGGTACATTCAGTACTTC	CASSEGLGQGWYIQYF
TRBD2	once	TRBV7-2	TRBJ2-5	TGTGCCAGCAGCATAGGATCGGCGGGGGTAGGGTCGGAGACCCAGTACTTC	CASSIGSAGVGSETQYF
.	.	TRBV7-9	TRBJ2-3	TGTGCCAGCAGCTTAGTACAGGCCACAGATACGCAGTATTTT	CASSLVQATDTQYF
.	.	TRBV5-8	TRBJ1-2	TGTGCCAGCAGCTTGGGCACAGGGATTAACTATGGCTACACCTTC	CASSLGTGINYGYTF
.	few	TRBV28	TRBJ1-2	TGTGCCAGCAGTCCCCGGTATGGCTACACCTTC	CASSPRYGYTF
.	once	TRBV7-2	TRBJ2-1	TGTGCCAGCAGCTTACCGTCCCTTAATGAGCAGTTCTTC	CASSLPSLNEQFF
TRBD2	.	TRBV7-7	TRBJ2-3	TGTGCTAGCAGCCAGGGACTAGCGGGCTCAGATACGCAGTATTTT	CASSQGLAGSDTQYF
TRBD2	.	TRBV2	TRBJ2-1	TGTGCCAGCAGTGTAGGGTCAGCGGGAGGACGTGAGCAGTTCTTC	CASSVGSAGGREQFF
.	.	TRBV7-8	TRBJ2-7	TGTGCCAGCAGCATCACAGGGACCCACGAGCAGTACTTC	CASSITGTHEQYF
.	once	TRBV11-2	TRBJ1-4	TGTGCCAGCAGCCCGGGGGGGGCCTGGGAAAAACTGTTTTTT	CASSPGGAWEKLFF
TRBD2	.	TRBV10-1	TRBJ2-5	TGCGCCAGCAGTTCCCGGACTAGCGGGAGGGAAGGAGAGACCCAGTACTTC	CASSSRTSGREGETQYF
TRBD1	.	TRBV7-2	TRBJ2-7	TGTGCCAGCAGCCCCGGGACAGGGATGCCCTACGAGCAGTACTTC	CASSPGTGMPYEQYF
.	.	TRBV11-3	TRBJ2-2	TGTGCCAGCAGCTGGAAAGCGGGCACCGGGGAGCTGTTTTTT	CASSWKAGTGELFF
.	few	TRBV4-1	TRBJ2-5	TGCGCCAGCAGCCACGGAGAGACCCAGTACTTC	CASSHGETQYF
.	.	TRBV27	TRBJ2-3	TGTGCCAGCAGTTCCGGTCGCCCCAGCACAGATACGCAGTATTTT	CASSSGRPSTDTQYF
.	.	TRBV21-1	TRBJ2-1	TGTGCCAGCAACACGTGGGGACAGGGGGTTATTAGGGATGAGCAGTTCTTC	CASNTWGQGVIRDEQFF
TRBD1	.	TRBV5-1	TRBJ1-1	TGCGCCAGCAGCCGGGGACAGACGACTATGAACACTGAAGCTTTCTTT	CASSRGQTTMNTEAFF